Presented here are 29 T cell receptor beta chains from one specimen sequenced in a study of T cells after yellow fever vaccination. In TCRdb, the 5' RACE reads were re-called with MiXCR into one record per CDR3 protein. Among more than 450,000 distinct CDR3 sequences listed, 20% to 25% were seen once. This specimen was PBMCs, taken about 20 days after the first yellow fever vaccination. The receptors come from a young man who received the YFV17D yellow fever vaccine.

This clonotype was counted between two and nine times. V and J are TRBV7-2 and TRBJ2-3, with D possibly being TRBD1 or TRBD2 (5 bases each). The germline CDR1 and CDR2 sequences are SGHTA and FQGNSA. This CDR3 region has 14 residues. V shed 6 bases and J shed 7 bases, with 17 bases lying between them. The CDR3, as DNA: TGTGCCAGCAGGTCGGGACGGATTGAGTATACGCAGTATTTT. Translated: CASRSGRIEYTQYF.

This chain uses TRBV5-4 with TRBJ2-3, with a tentative D call TRBD2 (5 bases). The CDR3 consists of 17 residues. V was pared by 7 bases and J by 2 bases, with 23 bases between. Germline CDR1 reads SGHNT; CDR2 reads YYREEE (reference sequence). In DNA, the CDR3 is TGTGCCAGCCACAACCTAATAGGGAGTAGGGACACAGATACGCAGTATTTT. The encoded protein is CASHNLIGSRDTDTQYF. The variable domain in full, with the rest retrieved from reference TRBV5-4 and TRBJ2-3, is ETGVTQSPTHLIKTRGQQVTLRCSSQSGHNTVSWYQQALGQGPQFIFQYYREEENGRGNFPPRFSGLQFPNYSSELNVNALELDDSALYLCASHNLIGSRDTDTQYFGPGTRLTVL.

A single count supports this clonotype. The V call is TRBV3-1, the J call TRBJ2-7; 10 bases map to TRBD2. The germline gives CDR1 LGHDT, CDR2 YNNKEL (reference sequence). Trimming cost V 4 bases and J 2 bases; bases outside gene matches: 5. CDR3 length: 15 amino acids. The CDR3 DNA follows: TGTGCCAGCAGCCGTGGACTAGCGGTGACCTACGAGCAGTACTTC. It translates to CASSRGLAVTYEQYF.

This clonotype turned up a few times. The gene calls are TRBV7-2 and TRBJ2-7, with D possibly matching TRBD2 (8 bases). The CDR3 runs to 14 residues. V was cut by 6 bases and J by 4 bases, with 16 bases left in between. Germline V gives CDR1 SGHTA, CDR2 FQGNSA. The CDR3 loop is CASRPREGAYEQYV. The CDR3 nucleotides read TGTGCCAGCAGACCCCGGGAGGGGGCGTACGAGCAGTACGTC.

The gene calls are TRBV11-2 and TRBJ1-1, with 7 positions matching TRBD1. The germline V gene has CDR1 SGHAT and CDR2 FQNNGV. Unmatched junction bases numbered 2, after V lost 3 bases and J lost 7 bases. This CDR3 has 12 amino acids. The DNA of the CDR3 is TGTGCCAGCAGCTTCGCAGGGGGTGAAGCTTTCTTT. Translating gives CASSFAGGEAFF.

V is TRBV30 and J is TRBJ2-2; possibly TRBD1 for D (6 bases). Germline V gene lookup returns CDR1 GTSNPN and CDR2 SVGIG (reference sequence). CDR3 length equals 14 residues. V was cut by 4 bases and J by 0 bases, with 9 bases left in between. In nucleotides, the CDR3 is TGTGCCTGGAAACAGGGCGCGAACACCGGGGAGCTGTTTTTT. This encodes CAWKQGANTGELFF. The whole variable domain, remainder taken from reference TRBV30 and TRBJ2-2, is SQTIHQWPATLVQPVGSPLSLECTVEGTSNPNLYWYRQAAGRGLQLLFYSVGIGQISSEVPQNLSASRPQDRQFILSSKKLLLSDSGFYLCAWKQGANTGELFFGEGSRLTVL.

This clonotype has more than one count but fewer than ten. This sequence joins TRBV7-3 and TRBJ2-7; D not resolved. V lost 2 bases to trimming and J lost 1 base, with 9 bases between them. Germline V gene sequence: CDR1 SGHTA, CDR2 FQGTGA. This CDR3 is built from 14 residues. The CDR3 DNA sequence: TGTGCCAGCAGCTTAGGGCCGACTTCCTACGAGCAGTACTTC. Protein product: CASSLGPTSYEQYF.

The chain links TRBV12-3 or TRBV12-4 to TRBJ2-3, with D maybe TRBD2 (7 bases). V shed 6 bases and J shed 6 bases, with 19 bases lying between them. This CDR3 is 15 amino acids long. As DNA, the CDR3 is TGTGCCAGCAGGCAGATAGGGGGGGGCGCGGATACGCAGTATTTT. It encodes CASRQIGGGADTQYF.

The rearrangement joins TRBV18 to TRBJ2-5, with D hard to call. Germline lookup yields CDR1 KGHSH and CDR2 LQKENI. Trimming stripped 6 bases from V and 1 base from J, with 9 bases between. The CDR3 has 13 amino acids. The CDR3 reads CASSMGSQETQYF. In nucleotides, the CDR3 is TGTGCCAGCTCCATGGGATCCCAAGAGACCCAGTACTTC.

J is TRBJ2-5 and V is TRBV3-1; no firm D call. Trimming took off 6 bases at V and 7 bases at J, with 15 bases between the two ends. The CDR3 extends over 13 amino acids. CDR1 and CDR2 (germline): LGHDT, YNNKEL (reference sequence). CDR3 nucleotide sequence: TGTGCCAGCAGTCCCCGGACCGCCGGGACCCAGTACTTC. This codes for CASSPRTAGTQYF.

This chain links TRBV6-4 with TRBJ2-2; tentatively, D is TRBD2 (5 bases). Trimming stripped 0 bases from V and 4 bases from J, with 18 bases between. This CDR3 has 18 residues. CDR1 MRHNA and CDR2 SNTAGT come from the germline V gene. The CDR3 DNA follows: TGTGCCAGCAGTGACTCGGTTGGAAGGGCTAGCCGCACCGGGGAGCTGTTTTTT. Translating gives CASSDSVGRASRTGELFF.

A few counts support this clonotype. This sequence joins TRBV20-1 and TRBJ2-3; D call uncertain. Per germline, CDR1 DFQATT and CDR2 SNEGSKA (reference sequence). CDR3 length: 12 amino acids. V lost 7 bases, J lost 0 bases, and 8 bases lay in between. CDR3 loop: CSVADSTDTQYF. In DNA form, the CDR3 reads TGCAGTGTGGCAGATAGCACAGATACGCAGTATTTT.

There are a few counts of this clonotype. The genes are TRBV4-3 and TRBJ2-5, with TRBD2 identical over 7 bases. J gave up 2 bases and V 1 base, and 7 bases lay outside the gene matches. The V gene's germline CDR1 is LGHNA and CDR2 YSLEER. This CDR3 has 16 amino acids. The CDR3 DNA is TGCGCCAGCAGCCAAGGGTCGGCGGGGGATCAAGAGACCCAGTACTTC. This gives the protein CASSQGSAGDQETQYF.

This clonotype occurred a few times. This chain joins TRBV7-8 and TRBJ1-2; unclear D gene. Germline lookup yields CDR1 SGHVS and CDR2 FQNEAQ. V shed 2 bases and J shed 3 bases, with 4 bases lying between them. CDR3 size: 12 residues. In DNA, the CDR3 is TGTGCCAGCAGCTTACACCACTATGGCTACACCTTC. Encoded protein: CASSLHHYGYTF.

This clonotype showed up just a few times. V gene TRBV7-2 combines with J gene TRBJ2-5; perhaps TRBD2 as D (5 bases). Germline CDR1 reads SGHTA; CDR2 reads FQGNSA. This CDR3 is built from 13 residues. V lost 7 bases, J lost 5 bases, and 14 bases lay in between. CDR3 DNA sequence: TGTGCCAGCAAAGAGGCCCCGGGGGAGACCCAGTACTTC. It encodes CASKEAPGETQYF. Based on the CDR3 plus reference TRBV7-2 and TRBJ2-5, the full variable domain is GAGVSQSPSNKVTEKGKDVELRCDPISGHTALYWYRQSLGQGLEFLIYFQGNSAPDKSGLPSDRFSAERTGGSVSTLTIQRTQQEDSAVYLCASKEAPGETQYFGPGTRLLVL.

The V call is TRBV20-1, the J call TRBJ2-2; D is uncertain. The CDR3 contains 13 residues. Germline CDR1 is DFQATT and CDR2 is SNEGSKA (reference sequence). The V end lost 6 bases, the J end lost 0 bases, and 8 bases lay between the germline ends. The chain's CDR3 is CSAGRPNTGELFF. The DNA for the CDR3 is TGCAGTGCGGGCAGACCGAACACCGGGGAGCTGTTTTTT.

This clonotype was detected a few times. This chain joins TRBV9 and TRBJ1-4; possibly TRBD1 for D (5 bases). V was pared by 0 bases and J by 7 bases, with 16 bases between. The CDR3 length is 16 residues. CDR1 and CDR2 (germline): SGDLS, YYNGEE. DNA of the CDR3: TGTGCCAGCAGCGTAGGCTGGCGGGGCGGGGGTGAAAAACTGTTTTTT. Its protein is CASSVGWRGGGEKLFF.

This clonotype was observed a few times. This sequence joins TRBV6-2 or TRBV6-3 and TRBJ2-2; D is perhaps TRBD2 (6 bases). The CDR3 covers 19 residues. CDR1 is MNHEY and CDR2 is SVGEGT in the germline V gene. V lost 6 bases and J lost 4, with 27 bases in between. The CDR3 protein is CASRPGGVGGTASTGELFF. DNA for the CDR3: TGTGCCAGCAGGCCAGGCGGGGTTGGAGGGACTGCCAGCACCGGGGAGCTGTTTTTT.

V gene TRBV12-3 or TRBV12-4 combines with J gene TRBJ2-2; 10 bases are a match to TRBD2. The CDR3 runs 14 residues. J lost 6 bases, V lost 8 bases, and 6 bases had no gene match. The CDR3 DNA follows: TGTGCCAGCGAGGGAGCGGGGGGGCCCGGGGAGCTGTTTTTT. Translated, it gives CASEGAGGPGELFF.

The sample holds many counts of this clonotype. This chain connects TRBV20-1 to TRBJ2-7; either TRBD1 or TRBD2 may supply D (6 bases each). V was clipped by 6 bases and J by 5 bases, with 23 bases between them. This CDR3 spans 15 amino acids. Germline CDR1 is DFQATT and CDR2 is SNEGSKA (reference sequence). The DNA of the CDR3 is TGCAGTGCCGAGGGTGAGGACAGCCGGAGGGACGAGCAGTACTTC. This sequence encodes CSAEGEDSRRDEQYF.

This clonotype was seen only a few times. J is TRBJ2-5 and V is TRBV20-1, with a tentative D call TRBD2 (6 bases). V was cut by 1 base and J by 3 bases, with 9 bases left in between. The CDR3 extends over 13 amino acids. Germline-derived CDR1 and CDR2 are DFQATT and SNEGSKA (reference sequence). CDR3 in amino acids: CSARVGGKETQYF. In DNA, the CDR3 is TGCAGTGCTAGAGTTGGGGGGAAAGAGACCCAGTACTTC.

This clonotype was detected only a few times. V usage is TRBV12-3 or TRBV12-4 and J usage is TRBJ1-6; tentatively, D is TRBD1 (5 bases). This CDR3 is 14 amino acids long. The V end was cut by 7 bases, the J end by 2 bases, with 9 bases between. CDR3 nucleotide sequence: TGTGCCAGCACCAGGGCCCCCTATAATTCACCCCTCCACTTT. Its translation is CASTRAPYNSPLHF.

This clonotype has just a few counts. The chain joins TRBV5-1 to TRBJ1-2; D gene unclear. In germline, CDR1 is SGHRS, CDR2 YFSETQ. The CDR3 has 14 amino acids. V shed 0 bases and J shed 7 bases, with 13 bases lying between them. The CDR3 spells CASSLAGKTSGYTF. The CDR3 DNA is TGCGCCAGCAGCTTGGCGGGAAAAACGAGTGGCTACACCTTC.

This clonotype has only a few counts. The chain carries TRBV4-1 and TRBJ2-1, with 8 bases lining up with TRBD1. The germline V gene has CDR1 MGHRA and CDR2 YSYEKL. Germline trimming cut 4 bases from V and 0 bases from J; bases unmatched to any gene: 8. This CDR3 region has 17 residues. Here the CDR3 DNA reads TGCGCCAGCAGCCCGCTATACAGGGGGAGCTCCTACAATGAGCAGTTCTTC. This gives the protein CASSPLYRGSSYNEQFF.

V gene TRBV12-3 or TRBV12-4 combines with J gene TRBJ2-3; TRBD2 matches at 7 bases. The length of the CDR3 is 13 residues. V was clipped by 3 bases and J by 8 bases; unmatched bases: 5. Here the CDR3 reads CASSFGAGVTQYF. The CDR3 DNA reads as TGTGCCAGCAGTTTCGGGGCGGGGGTTACGCAGTATTTT.

The chain links TRBV5-1 to TRBJ2-1; D call uncertain. V was clipped by 2 bases and J by 8 bases, with 14 bases between them. The V gene's germline CDR1 is SGHRS and CDR2 YFSETQ. CDR3 length equals 14 residues. The CDR3 nucleotides read TGCGCCAGCAGCTTCTGGGATGTGGCCCATGAGCAGTTCTTC. Its protein is CASSFWDVAHEQFF.

CDR3 DNA: TGTGCCAGCAGCTTGTCGGGACAGGGGGCTCGATCACCCCTCCACTTT. Translation: CASSLSGQGARSPLHF. The V gene is TRBV5-5, the J gene TRBJ1-6; 12 positions agree with TRBD1. The V gene end was trimmed by 1 base and the J gene end by 10 bases; junction bases not matched to a gene: 6. The CDR3 runs 16 residues. Germline CDR1 and CDR2: SGHKS and YYEKEE (reference sequence).

This clonotype was seen a handful of times. The gene calls are TRBV7-9 and TRBJ2-1, with TRBD2 identical over 16 bases. V shed 5 bases and J 5 bases; nucleotides not matched to a gene: 6. The CDR3 has 17 residues. Germline V gene sequence: CDR1 SEHNR, CDR2 FQNEAQ (reference sequence). The CDR3 loop reads CASSLGLAGGADNEQFF. CDR3 bases: TGTGCCAGCAGCCTGGGACTAGCGGGGGGGGCCGACAATGAGCAGTTCTTC.

The V call is TRBV5-1, the J call TRBJ1-2; D not certain. V gave up 5 bases and J gave up 4 bases, with 12 bases separating them. Germline CDR1 is SGHRS and CDR2 is YFSETQ. The CDR3 runs to 13 residues. CDR3 amino acids: CASSGGSSYGYTF. Here the CDR3 DNA reads TGCGCCAGCAGTGGAGGGTCAAGCTATGGCTACACCTTC.